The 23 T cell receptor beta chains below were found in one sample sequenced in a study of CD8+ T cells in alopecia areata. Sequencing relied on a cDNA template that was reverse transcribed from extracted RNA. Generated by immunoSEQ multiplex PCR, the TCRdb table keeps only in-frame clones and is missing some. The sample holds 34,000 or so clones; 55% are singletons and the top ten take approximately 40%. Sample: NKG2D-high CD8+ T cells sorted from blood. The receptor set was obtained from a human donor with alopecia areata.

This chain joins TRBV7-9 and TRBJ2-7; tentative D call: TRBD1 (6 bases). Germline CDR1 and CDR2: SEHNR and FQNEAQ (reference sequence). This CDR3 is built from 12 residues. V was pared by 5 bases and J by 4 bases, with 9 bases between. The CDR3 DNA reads TGTGCCAGCAGCCACGGACAGTACGAGCAGTACTTC. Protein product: CASSHGQYEQYF.

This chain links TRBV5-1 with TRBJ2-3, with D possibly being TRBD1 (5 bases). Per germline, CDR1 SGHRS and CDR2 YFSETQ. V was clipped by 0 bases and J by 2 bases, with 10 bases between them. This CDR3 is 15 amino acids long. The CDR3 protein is CASSLGQGVTDTQYF. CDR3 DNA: TGCGCCAGCAGCTTGGGGCAGGGTGTCACAGATACGCAGTATTTT.

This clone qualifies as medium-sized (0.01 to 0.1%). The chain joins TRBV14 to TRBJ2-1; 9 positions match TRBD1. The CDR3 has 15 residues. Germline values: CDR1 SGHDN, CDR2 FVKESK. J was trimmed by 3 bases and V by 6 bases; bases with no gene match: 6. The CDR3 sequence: CASRRGQGYYNEQFF. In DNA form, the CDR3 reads TGTGCCAGCAGACGAGGACAGGGGTACTACAATGAGCAGTTCTTC.

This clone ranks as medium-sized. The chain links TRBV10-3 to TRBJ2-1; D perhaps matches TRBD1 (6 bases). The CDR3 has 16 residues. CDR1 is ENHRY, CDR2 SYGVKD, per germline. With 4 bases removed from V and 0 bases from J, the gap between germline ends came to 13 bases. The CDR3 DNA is TGTGCCATCAGTGGGGGACACCGGAGCTCCTACAATGAGCAGTTCTTC. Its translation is CAISGGHRSSYNEQFF.

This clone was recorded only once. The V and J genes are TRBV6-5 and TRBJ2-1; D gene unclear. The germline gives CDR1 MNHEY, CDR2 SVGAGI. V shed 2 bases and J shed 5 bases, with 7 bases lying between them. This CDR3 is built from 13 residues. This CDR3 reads CASSYADNNEQFF. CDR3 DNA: TGTGCCAGCAGTTACGCAGATAACAATGAGCAGTTCTTC.

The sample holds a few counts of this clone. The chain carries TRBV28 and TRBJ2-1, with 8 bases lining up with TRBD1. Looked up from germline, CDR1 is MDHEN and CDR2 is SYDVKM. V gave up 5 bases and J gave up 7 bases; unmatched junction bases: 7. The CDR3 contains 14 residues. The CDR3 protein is CASSLTGGWNEQFF. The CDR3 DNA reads TGTGCCAGCAGTCTCACAGGGGGTTGGAATGAGCAGTTCTTC.

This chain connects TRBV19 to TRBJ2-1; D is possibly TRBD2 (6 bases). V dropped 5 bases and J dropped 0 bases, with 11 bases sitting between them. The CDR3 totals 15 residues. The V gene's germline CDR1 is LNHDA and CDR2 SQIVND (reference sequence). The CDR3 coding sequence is TGTGCCAGTAGTCTCGGGAGCGTCTCCTACAATGAGCAGTTCTTC. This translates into CASSLGSVSYNEQFF.

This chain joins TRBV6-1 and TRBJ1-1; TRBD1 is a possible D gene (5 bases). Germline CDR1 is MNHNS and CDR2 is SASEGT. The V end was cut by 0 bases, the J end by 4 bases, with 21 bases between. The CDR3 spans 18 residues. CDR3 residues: CASSEAGRGFTAGTEAFF. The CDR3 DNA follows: TGTGCCAGCAGTGAAGCTGGGAGGGGTTTTACGGCGGGCACTGAAGCTTTCTTT.

CDR3 nucleotides: TGTGCCAGCAGCGACCGTGGGACAGGGGGGTCTTCAGATACGCAGTATTTT. It is translated as CASSDRGTGGSSDTQYF. This chain joins TRBV9 and TRBJ2-3; 11 bases match TRBD1. The germline gives CDR1 SGDLS, CDR2 YYNGEE. Trimming removed 3 bases from V and 4 bases from J; junction bases left unmatched: 10. The CDR3 has 17 amino acids.

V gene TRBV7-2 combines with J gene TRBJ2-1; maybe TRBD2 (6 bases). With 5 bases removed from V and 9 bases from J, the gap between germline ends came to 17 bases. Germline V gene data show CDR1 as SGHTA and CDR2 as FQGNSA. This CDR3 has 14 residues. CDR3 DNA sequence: TGTGCCAGCAGCCCCCTGGGGCGGGAAGGTGAGCAGTTCTTC. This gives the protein CASSPLGREGEQFF.

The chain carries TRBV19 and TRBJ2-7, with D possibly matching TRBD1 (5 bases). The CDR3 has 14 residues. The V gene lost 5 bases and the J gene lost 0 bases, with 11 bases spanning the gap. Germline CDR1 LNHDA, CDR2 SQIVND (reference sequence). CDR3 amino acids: CASSPAGPSYEQYF. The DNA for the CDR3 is TGTGCCAGTAGTCCGGCAGGGCCCTCCTACGAGCAGTACTTC.

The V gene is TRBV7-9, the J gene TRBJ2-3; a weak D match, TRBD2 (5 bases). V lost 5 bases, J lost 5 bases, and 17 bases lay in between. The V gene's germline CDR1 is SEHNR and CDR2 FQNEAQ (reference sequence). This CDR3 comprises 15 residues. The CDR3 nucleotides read TGTGCCAGCAGCCCTTCGGGAATGATGCAAGATACGCAGTATTTT. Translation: CASSPSGMMQDTQYF. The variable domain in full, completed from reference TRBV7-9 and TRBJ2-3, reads DTGVSQNPRHKITKRGQNVTFRCDPISEHNRLYWYRQTLGQGPEFLTYFQNEAQLEKSRLLSDRFSAERPKGSFSTLEIQRTEQGDSAMYLCASSPSGMMQDTQYFGPGTRLTVL.

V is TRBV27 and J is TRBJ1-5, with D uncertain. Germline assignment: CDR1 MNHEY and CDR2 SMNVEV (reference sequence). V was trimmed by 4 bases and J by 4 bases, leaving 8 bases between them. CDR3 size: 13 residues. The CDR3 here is CASSSGRNQPQHF. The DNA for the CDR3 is TGTGCCAGCAGTTCCGGGCGAAATCAGCCCCAGCATTTT.

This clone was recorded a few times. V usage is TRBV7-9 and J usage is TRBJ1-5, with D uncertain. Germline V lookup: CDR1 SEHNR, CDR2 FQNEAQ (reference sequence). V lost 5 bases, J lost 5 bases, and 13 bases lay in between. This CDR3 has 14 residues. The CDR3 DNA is TGTGCCAGCAGCCCCGGCCGGGTCCATCAGCCCCAGCATTTT. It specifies CASSPGRVHQPQHF.

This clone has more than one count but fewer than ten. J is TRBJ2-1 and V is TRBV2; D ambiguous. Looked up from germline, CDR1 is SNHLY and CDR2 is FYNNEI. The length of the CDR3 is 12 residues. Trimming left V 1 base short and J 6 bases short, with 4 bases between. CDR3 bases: TGTGCCAGCAGTGAAGTCGGCAATGAGCAGTTCTTC. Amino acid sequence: CASSEVGNEQFF.

As DNA, the CDR3 is TGCGCCAGCAGCCAAGTAGGTGGGAACACTGAAGCTTTCTTT. Its protein is CASSQVGGNTEAFF. V and J are TRBV4-3 and TRBJ1-1, with no clear D. This CDR3 region has 14 residues. V was shortened by 1 base and J by 1 base, with 7 bases between the two germline ends. Germline-derived CDR1 and CDR2 are LGHNA and YSLEER.

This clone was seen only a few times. The CDR3 loop is CASSGYRGGSYNEQFF. The CDR3 nucleotides are TGTGCCAGCAGTGGATACAGGGGGGGCTCCTACAATGAGCAGTTCTTC. The gene calls are TRBV25-1 and TRBJ2-1; weak D call: TRBD1 (8 bases). V lost 4 bases and J lost 0, with 13 bases in between. Germline CDR1 MGHDK, CDR2 SYGVNS. This CDR3 contains 16 residues.

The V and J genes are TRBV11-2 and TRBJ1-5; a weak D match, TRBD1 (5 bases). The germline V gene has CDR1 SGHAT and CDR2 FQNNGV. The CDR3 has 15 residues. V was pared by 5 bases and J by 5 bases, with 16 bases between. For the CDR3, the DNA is TGTGCCAGCAGCCTTAACCCGACAGTGGATCAGCCCCAGCATTTT. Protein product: CASSLNPTVDQPQHF.

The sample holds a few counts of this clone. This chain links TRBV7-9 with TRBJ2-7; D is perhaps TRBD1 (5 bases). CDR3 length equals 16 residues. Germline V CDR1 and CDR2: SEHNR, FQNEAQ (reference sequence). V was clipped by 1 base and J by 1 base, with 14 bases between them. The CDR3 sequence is CASSLDEQANSYEQYF. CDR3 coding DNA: TGTGCCAGCAGCTTAGACGAACAGGCCAATTCCTACGAGCAGTACTTC.

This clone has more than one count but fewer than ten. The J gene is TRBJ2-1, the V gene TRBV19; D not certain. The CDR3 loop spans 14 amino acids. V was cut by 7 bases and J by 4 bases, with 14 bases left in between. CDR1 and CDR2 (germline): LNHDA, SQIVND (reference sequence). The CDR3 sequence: CASTPGGEYNEQFF. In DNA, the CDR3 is TGTGCCAGTACCCCCGGCGGAGAGTACAATGAGCAGTTCTTC. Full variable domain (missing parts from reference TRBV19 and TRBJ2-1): DGGITQSPKYLFRKEGQNVTLSCEQNLNHDAMYWYRQDPGQGLRLIYYSQIVNDFQKGDIAEGYSVSREKKESFPLTVTSAQKNPTAFYLCASTPGGEYNEQFFGPGTRLTVL.

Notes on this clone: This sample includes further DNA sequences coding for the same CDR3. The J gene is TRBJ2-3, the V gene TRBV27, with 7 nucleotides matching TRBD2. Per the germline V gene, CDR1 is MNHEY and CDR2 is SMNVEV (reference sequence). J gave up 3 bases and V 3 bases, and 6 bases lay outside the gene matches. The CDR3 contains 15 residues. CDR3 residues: CASSFQGGRTDTQYF. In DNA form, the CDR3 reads TGTGCCAGCAGTTTCCAGGGAGGGAGGACAGATACGCAGTATTTT.

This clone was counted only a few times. CDR3 protein: CASSERTGARNEQFF. In DNA form, the CDR3 reads TGTGCCAGCAGTGAACGGACGGGGGCTCGCAATGAGCAGTTCTTC. The J gene is TRBJ2-1, the V gene TRBV2; D assignment may be TRBD1 or TRBD2 (6 bases each). This CDR3 is built from 15 residues. The germline CDR1 and CDR2 sequences are SNHLY and FYNNEI. V lost 2 bases to trimming and J lost 6 bases, with 14 bases between them.

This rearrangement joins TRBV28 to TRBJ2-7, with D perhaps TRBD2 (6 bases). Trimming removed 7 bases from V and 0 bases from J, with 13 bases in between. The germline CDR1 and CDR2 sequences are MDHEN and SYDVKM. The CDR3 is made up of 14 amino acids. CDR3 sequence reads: CASMVGAGSYEQYF. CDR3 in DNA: TGTGCCAGCATGGTGGGAGCGGGCTCCTACGAGCAGTACTTC.